Given below is one T cell receptor (beta chain) in context. No antigen is known for it. Via template switching, UMIs carrying a 6-nucleotide sample barcode were introduced. TCRdb reworked the 5' RACE reads into one entry per CDR3 protein, no DNA. The table for this sample gives 150,000 or so distinct CDR3 sequences. CDR1 is SEHNR and CDR2 is FQNEAQ in the germline V gene (reference sequence). CDR3 length: 16 amino acids. Total RNA from whole blood was isolated with no T cell sorting. The entry originates in a study of monozygotic twins with inflammatory bowel disease. Study conclusions and caveats: A single strong IBD-associated signal or clonotype was not supported by the findings.

The material sequenced was blood. This TCR was recovered from a human donor with ulcerative colitis or Crohn's disease, or a healthy co-twin of an affected twin (not recorded which). The genes are TRBV7-9 and TRBJ2-1; TCRdb lists TRBD2, though no DNA is available to test this call. CDR3 protein: CASSPLVAAPYNEQFF. The full variable domain, its missing parts supplied by reference TRBV7-9 and TRBJ2-1, is DTGVSQNPRHKITKRGQNVTFRCDPISEHNRLYWYRQTLGQGPEFLTYFQNEAQLEKSRLLSDRFSAERPKGSFSTLEIQRTEQGDSAMYLCASSPLVAAPYNEQFFGPGTRLTVL.